One TCR beta chain is described in this entry. This CDR3 has 17 amino acids. The sample originates from a study of blood T cell repertoires in COVID-19. In the study overall: Researchers got acute and convalescent COVID-19 samples from the United States, Italy and Spain.

Patients at the Seattle site were enrolled during active infection and followed longitudinally. Profiled with immunoSEQ multiplex PCR; TCRdb holds only in-frame clones, not every one. The top ten hold about 2.5% of the sample, which has over 150,000 clones, just under 85% seen once. The sequenced sample consisted of peripheral blood. The sequence derives from a woman older than 75 with COVID-19, enrolled during active disease. This rearrangement joins TRBV21-1 to TRBJ1-1; the table names TRBD1, a call not compared with the DNA. TRBV21-1 corresponds to a pseudogene. CDR3 sequence reads: CARRGQSTLKLNTEAFF. The CDR3 DNA follows: TGTGCCAGACGGGGACAGTCAACTTTGAAACTGAACACTGAAGCTTTCTTT.